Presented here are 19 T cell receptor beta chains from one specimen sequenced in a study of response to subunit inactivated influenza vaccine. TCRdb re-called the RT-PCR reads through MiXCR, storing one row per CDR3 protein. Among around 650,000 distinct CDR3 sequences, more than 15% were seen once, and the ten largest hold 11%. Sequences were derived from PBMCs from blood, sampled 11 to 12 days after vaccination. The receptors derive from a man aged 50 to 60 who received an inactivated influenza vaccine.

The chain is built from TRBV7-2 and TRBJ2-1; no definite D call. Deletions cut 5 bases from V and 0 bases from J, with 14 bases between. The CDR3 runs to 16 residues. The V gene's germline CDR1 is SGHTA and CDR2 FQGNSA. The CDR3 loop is CASSPTATSSYNEQFF. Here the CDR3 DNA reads TGTGCCAGCAGCCCCACTGCCACCAGCTCCTACAATGAGCAGTTCTTC. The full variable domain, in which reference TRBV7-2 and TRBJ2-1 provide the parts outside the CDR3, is GAGVSQSPSNKVTEKGKDVELRCDPISGHTALYWYRQSLGQGLEFLIYFQGNSAPDKSGLPSDRFSAERTGGSVSTLTIQRTQQEDSAVYLCASSPTATSSYNEQFFGPGTRLTVL.

In DNA form, the CDR3 reads TGTGCCAGCACTCCACGAGGAACCTCCTACAATGAGCAGTTCTTC. Translating it yields CASTPRGTSYNEQFF. The rearrangement joins TRBV28 to TRBJ2-1; D is uncertain. The CDR3 is made up of 15 amino acids. Germline V gene lookup returns CDR1 MDHEN and CDR2 SYDVKM. The V gene lost 7 bases and the J gene lost 0 bases, with 13 bases spanning the gap.

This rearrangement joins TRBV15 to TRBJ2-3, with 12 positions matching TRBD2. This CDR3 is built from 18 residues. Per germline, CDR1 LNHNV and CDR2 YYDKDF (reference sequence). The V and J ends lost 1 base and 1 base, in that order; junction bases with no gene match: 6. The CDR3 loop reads CATSRAPTSGGRTDTQYF. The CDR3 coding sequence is TGTGCCACCAGCAGAGCACCAACTAGCGGGGGGCGCACAGATACGCAGTATTTT.

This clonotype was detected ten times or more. The CDR3 sequence: CASSEVDSYSGANVLTF. Written as DNA, the CDR3 is TGTGCCAGCAGTGAAGTCGACAGCTACTCTGGGGCCAACGTCCTGACTTTC. This chain uses TRBV2 with TRBJ2-6, with D tentatively TRBD1 (5 bases). This CDR3 is built from 17 residues. The V end was cut by 1 base, the J end by 0 bases, with 10 bases between. Germline CDR1 and CDR2: SNHLY and FYNNEI.

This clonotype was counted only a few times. This CDR3 reads CASSFQAEVNSPLHF. The CDR3 nucleotides read TGCGCCAGCAGCTTCCAGGCGGAGGTTAATTCACCCCTCCACTTT. The chain employs TRBV5-1 and TRBJ1-6; no definite D call. Germline V gives CDR1 SGHRS, CDR2 YFSETQ. V was pared by 2 bases and J by 6 bases, with 12 bases between. CDR3 size: 15 residues.

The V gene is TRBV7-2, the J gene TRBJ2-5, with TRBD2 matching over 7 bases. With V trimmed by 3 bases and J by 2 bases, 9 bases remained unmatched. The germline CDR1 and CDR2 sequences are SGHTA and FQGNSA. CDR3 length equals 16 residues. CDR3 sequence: CASSFVASGTQETQYF. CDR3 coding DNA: TGTGCCAGCAGCTTCGTGGCTAGCGGTACACAAGAGACCCAGTACTTC.

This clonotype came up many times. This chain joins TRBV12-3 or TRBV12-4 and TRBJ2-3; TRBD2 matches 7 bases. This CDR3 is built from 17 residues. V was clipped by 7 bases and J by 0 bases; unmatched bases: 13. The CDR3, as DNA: TGTGCCAGCAATCGGGGGGACCGACTAGCTAGCACAGATACGCAGTATTTT. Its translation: CASNRGDRLASTDTQYF.

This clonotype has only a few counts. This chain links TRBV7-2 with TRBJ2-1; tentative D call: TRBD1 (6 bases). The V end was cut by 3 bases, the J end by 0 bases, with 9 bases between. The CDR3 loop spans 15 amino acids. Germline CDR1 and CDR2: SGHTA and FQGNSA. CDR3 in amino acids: CASSFDRPSYNEQFF. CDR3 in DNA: TGTGCCAGCAGCTTCGACAGGCCCTCCTACAATGAGCAGTTCTTC. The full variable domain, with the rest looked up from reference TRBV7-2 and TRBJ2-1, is GAGVSQSPSNKVTEKGKDVELRCDPISGHTALYWYRQSLGQGLEFLIYFQGNSAPDKSGLPSDRFSAERTGGSVSTLTIQRTQQEDSAVYLCASSFDRPSYNEQFFGPGTRLTVL.

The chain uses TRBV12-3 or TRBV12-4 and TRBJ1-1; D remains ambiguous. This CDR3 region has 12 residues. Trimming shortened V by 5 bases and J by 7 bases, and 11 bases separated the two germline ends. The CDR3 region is CASSDNTYEAFF. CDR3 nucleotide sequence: TGTGCCAGCAGTGACAACACCTATGAAGCTTTCTTT.

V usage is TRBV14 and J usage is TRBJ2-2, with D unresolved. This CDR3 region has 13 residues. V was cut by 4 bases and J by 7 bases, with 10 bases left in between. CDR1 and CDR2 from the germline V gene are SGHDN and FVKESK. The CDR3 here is CASSRLVGGELFF. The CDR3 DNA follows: TGTGCCAGCAGCCGACTTGTGGGCGGGGAGCTGTTTTTT. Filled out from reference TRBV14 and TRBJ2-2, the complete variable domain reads EAGVTQFPSHSVIEKGQTVTLRCDPISGHDNLYWYRRVMGKEIKFLLHFVKESKQDESGMPNNRFLAERTGGTYSTLKVQPAELEDSGVYFCASSRLVGGELFFGEGSRLTVL.

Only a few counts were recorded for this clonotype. DNA for the CDR3: TGTGCCATCAGGGTAGGGAGTGGCGGGGAGCTGTTTTTT. Amino acids: CAIRVGSGGELFF. V is TRBV10-3 and J is TRBJ2-2; D is perhaps TRBD2 (5 bases). The V end was cut by 6 bases, the J end by 7 bases, with 12 bases between. The CDR3 spans 13 residues. CDR1 is ENHRY, CDR2 SYGVKD, per germline.

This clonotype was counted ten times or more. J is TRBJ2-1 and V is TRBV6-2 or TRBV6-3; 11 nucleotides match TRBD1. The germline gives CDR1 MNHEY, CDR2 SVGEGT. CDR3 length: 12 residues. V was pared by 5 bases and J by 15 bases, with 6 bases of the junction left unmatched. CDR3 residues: CASSRDRGFRFF. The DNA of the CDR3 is TGTGCCAGCAGTCGGGACAGGGGGTTTCGGTTCTTC.

The CDR3 loop reads CASSMGNTEAFF. The CDR3 nucleotides are TGTGCCAGCAGTATGGGGAACACTGAAGCTTTCTTT. V and J are TRBV27 and TRBJ1-1, with D unresolved. Looked up from germline, CDR1 is MNHEY and CDR2 is SMNVEV (reference sequence). V lost 5 bases to trimming and J lost 1 base, with 5 bases between them. This CDR3 has 12 amino acids.

The CDR3 is CASSRGTESYEQYF. The CDR3 DNA follows: TGTGCCAGCAGTCGCGGCACCGAATCCTACGAGCAGTACTTC. The chain joins TRBV11-2 to TRBJ2-7, with no clear D. V was pared by 6 bases and J by 1 base, with 13 bases between. The CDR3 has 14 amino acids. Germline V gene lookup returns CDR1 SGHAT and CDR2 FQNNGV.

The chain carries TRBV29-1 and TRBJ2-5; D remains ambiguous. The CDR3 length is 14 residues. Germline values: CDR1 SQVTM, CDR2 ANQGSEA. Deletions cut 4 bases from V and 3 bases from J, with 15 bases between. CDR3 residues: CSVVARLSKETQYF. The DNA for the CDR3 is TGCAGCGTTGTCGCCCGCCTTTCCAAAGAGACCCAGTACTTC.

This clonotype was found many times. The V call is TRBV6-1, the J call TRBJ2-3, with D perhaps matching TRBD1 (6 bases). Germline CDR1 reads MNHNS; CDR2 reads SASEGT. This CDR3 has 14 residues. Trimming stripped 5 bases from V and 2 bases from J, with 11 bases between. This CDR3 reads CASSPQGFTDTQYF. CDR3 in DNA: TGTGCCAGCAGTCCCCAGGGGTTCACAGATACGCAGTATTTT.

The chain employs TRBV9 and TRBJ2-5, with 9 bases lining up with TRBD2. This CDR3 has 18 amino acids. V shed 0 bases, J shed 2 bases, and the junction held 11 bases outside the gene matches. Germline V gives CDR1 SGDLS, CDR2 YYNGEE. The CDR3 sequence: CASSVVGAGGPLQETQYF. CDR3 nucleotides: TGTGCCAGCAGCGTAGTTGGGGCGGGAGGGCCTTTGCAAGAGACCCAGTACTTC.

The DNA of the CDR3 is TGCAGTGCTAGTTCCGGGACAGGGGGCGCCGGCTATGGCTACACCTTC. Translating gives CSASSGTGGAGYGYTF. The chain joins TRBV20-1 to TRBJ1-2; 12 bases are a match to TRBD1. Germline V CDR1 and CDR2: DFQATT, SNEGSKA (reference sequence). The junction had 9 bases not matched to a gene; V was cut back by 3 bases and J by 4 bases. The CDR3 extends over 16 amino acids.

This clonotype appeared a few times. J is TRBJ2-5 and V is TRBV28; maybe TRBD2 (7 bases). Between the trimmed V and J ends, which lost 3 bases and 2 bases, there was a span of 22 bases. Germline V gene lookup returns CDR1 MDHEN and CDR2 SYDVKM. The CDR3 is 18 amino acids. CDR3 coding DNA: TGTGCCAGCAGTTTTTTCCGCGGGGGCTGGATTGGGCAAGAGACCCAGTACTTC. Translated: CASSFFRGGWIGQETQYF.